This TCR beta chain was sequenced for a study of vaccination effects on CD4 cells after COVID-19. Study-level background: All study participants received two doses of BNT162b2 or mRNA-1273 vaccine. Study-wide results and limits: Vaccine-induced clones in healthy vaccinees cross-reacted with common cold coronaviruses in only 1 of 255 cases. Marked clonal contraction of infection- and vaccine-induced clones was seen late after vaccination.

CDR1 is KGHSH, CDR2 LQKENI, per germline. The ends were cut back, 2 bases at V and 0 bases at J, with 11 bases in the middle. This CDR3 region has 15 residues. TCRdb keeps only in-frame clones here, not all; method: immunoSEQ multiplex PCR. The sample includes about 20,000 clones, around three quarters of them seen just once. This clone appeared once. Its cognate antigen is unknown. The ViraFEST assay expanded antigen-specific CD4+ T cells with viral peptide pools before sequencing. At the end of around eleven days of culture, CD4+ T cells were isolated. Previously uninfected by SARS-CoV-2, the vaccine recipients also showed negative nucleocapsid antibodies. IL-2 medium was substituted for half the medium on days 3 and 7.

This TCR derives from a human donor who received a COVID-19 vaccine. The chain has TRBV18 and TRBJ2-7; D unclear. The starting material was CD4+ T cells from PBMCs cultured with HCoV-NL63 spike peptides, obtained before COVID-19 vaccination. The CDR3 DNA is TGTGCCAGCTCACCAGTGGCATCCTACTCCTACGAGCAGTACTTC. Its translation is CASSPVASYSYEQYF.